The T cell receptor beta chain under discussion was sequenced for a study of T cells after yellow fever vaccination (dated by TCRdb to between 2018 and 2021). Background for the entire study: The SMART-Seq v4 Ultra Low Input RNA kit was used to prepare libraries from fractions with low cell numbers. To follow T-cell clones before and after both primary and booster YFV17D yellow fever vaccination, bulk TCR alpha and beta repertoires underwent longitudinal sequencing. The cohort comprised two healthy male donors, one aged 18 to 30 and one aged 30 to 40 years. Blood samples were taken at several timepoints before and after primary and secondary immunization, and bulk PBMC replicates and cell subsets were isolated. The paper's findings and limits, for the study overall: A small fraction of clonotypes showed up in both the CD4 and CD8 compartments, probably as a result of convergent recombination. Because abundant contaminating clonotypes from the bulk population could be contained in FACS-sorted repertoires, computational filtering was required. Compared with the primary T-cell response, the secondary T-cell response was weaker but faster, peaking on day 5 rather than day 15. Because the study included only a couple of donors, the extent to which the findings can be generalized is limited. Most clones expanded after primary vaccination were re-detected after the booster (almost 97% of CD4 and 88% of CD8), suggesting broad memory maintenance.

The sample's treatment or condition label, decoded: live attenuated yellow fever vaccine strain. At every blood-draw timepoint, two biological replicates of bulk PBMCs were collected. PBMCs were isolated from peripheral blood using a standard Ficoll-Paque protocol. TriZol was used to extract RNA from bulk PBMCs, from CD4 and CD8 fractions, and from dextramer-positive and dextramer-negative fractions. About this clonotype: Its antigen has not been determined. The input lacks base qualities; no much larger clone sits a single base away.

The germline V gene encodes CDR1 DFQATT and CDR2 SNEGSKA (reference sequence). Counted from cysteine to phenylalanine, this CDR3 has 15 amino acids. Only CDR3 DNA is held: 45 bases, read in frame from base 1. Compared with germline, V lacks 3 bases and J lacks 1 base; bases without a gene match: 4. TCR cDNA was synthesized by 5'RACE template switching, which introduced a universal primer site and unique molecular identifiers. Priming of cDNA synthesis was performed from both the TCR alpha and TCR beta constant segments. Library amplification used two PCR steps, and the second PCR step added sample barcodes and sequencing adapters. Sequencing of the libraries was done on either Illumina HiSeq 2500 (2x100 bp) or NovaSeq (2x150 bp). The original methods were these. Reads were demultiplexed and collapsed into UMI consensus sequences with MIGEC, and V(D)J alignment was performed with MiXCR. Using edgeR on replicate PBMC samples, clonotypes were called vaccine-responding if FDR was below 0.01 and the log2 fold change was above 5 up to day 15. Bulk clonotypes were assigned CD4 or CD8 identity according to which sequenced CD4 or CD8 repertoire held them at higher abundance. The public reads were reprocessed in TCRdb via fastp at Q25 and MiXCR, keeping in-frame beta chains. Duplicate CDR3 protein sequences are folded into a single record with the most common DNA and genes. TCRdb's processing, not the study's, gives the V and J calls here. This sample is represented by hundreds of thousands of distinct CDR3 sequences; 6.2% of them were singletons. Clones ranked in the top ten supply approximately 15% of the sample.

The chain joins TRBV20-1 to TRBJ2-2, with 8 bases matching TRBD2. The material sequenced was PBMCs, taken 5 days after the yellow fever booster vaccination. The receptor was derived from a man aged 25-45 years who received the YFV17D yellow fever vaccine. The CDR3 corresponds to CSASIAGRNTGELFF. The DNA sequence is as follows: TGCAGTGCTAGTATAGCGGGAAGGAACACCGGGGAGCTGTTTTTT.